This T cell receptor (beta chain) is drawn from a study of CD8+CD57+ T cells in acquired aplastic anemia. This CDR3 comprises 15 residues. With 10 bases clipped from V and 3 bases from J, the junction kept 13 bases outside the gene matches. The V gene's germline CDR1 is LNHNV and CDR2 YYDKDF (reference sequence). Concerning this clonotype itself: What it binds is not known.

Patients selected for sequencing had displayed CD8+CD57+ cell expansion by flow cytometry. The cohort consisted entirely of patients having severe acquired aplastic anemia. Patients were therapy-naive when their blood was sampled. TCR beta VDJ and CDR3 were profiled, and genomic DNA was the template. One entry per CDR3 protein, called by TCRdb with MiXCR from the reads. The sample lists under 350,000 distinct CDR3 sequences; about 50% were seen once. Notes on the study in general: Patients and controls had CD8+ Simpson's diversity values that were not significantly distinct.

The chain links TRBV15 to TRBJ2-7; 9 bases align to TRBD2. The sequence was collected from a human donor with aplastic anemia. What was sequenced was sorted CD4+, CD8+, or CD8+CD57+ T cells (not recorded which) from PBMCs. CDR3 coding DNA: TGTGCCAGCAGACCAGCAGGGACTAGCTACTACGAGCAGTACTTC. It specifies CASRPAGTSYYEQYF.